Listed below are T cell receptor beta chains from one sample, sequenced in a study of blood T cell repertoires in COVID-19. Repertoires were generated with immunoSEQ multiplex PCR, while TCRdb's copy carries only in-frame clones and drops some. The data hold under 350,000 clones, with 65% to 90% observed a single time. Sequencing was carried out using peripheral blood. These receptors all stem from a human donor in a cohort sampled during active COVID-19. CDR3s include the opening cysteine and the closing phenylalanine or tryptophan. Fields, in order: V gene, J gene, CDR3 length, clone size, D gene, CDR3 DNA, CDR3 protein. D genes are given only for firm matches. Clone size appears in some rows only: once, few, many, or a class for an expanded clone.

>TRBV18|TRBJ1-3|17|NA|NA
TGTGCCAGCTCACCAGCATCGGCCCTGACAGTCGGAAACACCATATATTTT
CASSPASALTVGNTIYF
>TRBV11-2|TRBJ2-7|13|once|NA
TGTGCCAGCAGCCTCAGCAGGTCCTACGAGCAGTACTTC
CASSLSRSYEQYF
>TRBV9|TRBJ2-5|16|NA|TRBD2
TGTGCCAGCAGCGTAGCTACGGCGGCGGGAGAAGAGACCCAGTACTTC
CASSVATAAGEETQYF
>TRBV15|TRBJ2-3|19|NA|TRBD2
TGTGCCACCAGCAGAGATCGGGGCGGGAGGGCCGTGGGCACAGATACGCAGTATTTT
CATSRDRGGRAVGTDTQYF
>TRBV7-2|TRBJ1-5|15|NA|TRBD1
TGTGCCAGCAGGGGGACAGGGACTTACAATCAGCCCCAGCATTTT
CASRGTGTYNQPQHF
>TRBV28|TRBJ1-2|14|NA|NA
TGTGCCAGCAGTTTCCAGGGGATAAACTATGGCTACACCTTC
CASSFQGINYGYTF
>TRBV28|TRBJ2-7|12|NA|NA
TGTGCCAGCAGCGGGTCCTCCTACGAGCAGTACTTC
CASSGSSYEQYF
>TRBV11-3|TRBJ2-1|15|once|TRBD2
TGTGCCAGCAGCTTAGAACCGGGACTAGCCAATGAGCAGTTCTTC
CASSLEPGLANEQFF
>TRBV20-1|TRBJ1-3|11|NA|NA
TGCAGTGAGAGTGCAAGAAACACCATATATTTT
CSESARNTIYF
>TRBV9|TRBJ2-3|16|few|TRBD2
TGTGCCAGCAGCAAATTGGTAGCGGGAAAAGGTGATACGCAGTATTTT
CASSKLVAGKGDTQYF
>TRBV3-1/TRBV3-2|TRBJ2-2|14|once|NA
TGTGCCAGCAGCCAAGATGCACTAGCCGGGGAGCTGTTTTTT
CASSQDALAGELFF
>TRBV5-1|TRBJ2-2|14|NA|NA
TGCGCCAGCAGCTCACAACCGAACACCGGGGAGCTGTTTTTT
CASSSQPNTGELFF
>TRBV5-1|TRBJ2-5|15|NA|TRBD1
TGCGCCAGCAGCTTGGGGGACAGGGGGACTCGGACCCAGTACTTC
CASSLGDRGTRTQYF
>TRBV9|TRBJ2-1|18|NA|TRBD2
TGTGCCAGCAGCGTAGCCACGTTCGGACTAGCGGGAGGAGGTGAGCAGTTCTTC
CASSVATFGLAGGGEQFF
>TRBV6-5|TRBJ1-5|15|NA|NA
TGTGCCAGCAGTTACTCAGGACTTAGGGATCAGCCCCAGCATTTT
CASSYSGLRDQPQHF
>TRBV27|TRBJ2-1|13|NA|NA
TGTGCCAGCCGTCCCCATACTAACAATGAGCAGTTCTTC
CASRPHTNNEQFF
>TRBV9|TRBJ2-7|22|NA|TRBD1
TGTGCCAGCAGCCCGGGACTCCAATCCCACGGCTTGTGGGGACAGGGTGGCTACGAGCAGTACTTC
CASSPGLQSHGLWGQGGYEQYF
>TRBV4-1|TRBJ2-1|14|NA|NA
TGCGCCAGCAGCCCGATAGACAGGCTGGGTGAGCAGTTCTTC
CASSPIDRLGEQFF
>TRBV7-8|TRBJ1-4|15|NA|NA
TGTGCCAGCAGCTTAGAAGGCGGGGTCGCTGAAAAACTGTTTTTT
CASSLEGGVAEKLFF
>TRBV7-2|TRBJ2-3|15|NA|NA
TGTGCCAGCAGCTTAGTTTTCGGGGGCACAGATACGCAGTATTTT
CASSLVFGGTDTQYF
>TRBV20-1|TRBJ2-1|14|NA|NA
TGCAGTGCTAGTCTAGGGACTTCCTACAATGAGCAGTTCTTC
CSASLGTSYNEQFF
>TRBV11-2|TRBJ2-5|14|NA|TRBD1
TGTGCCAGCAGCCCAAGGACAGGGCGAGAGACCCAGTACTTC
CASSPRTGRETQYF
>TRBV7-2|TRBJ2-1|16|NA|TRBD2
TGTGCCAGCAGCTTAGTGACTAGCGGGAGGGGGCATGAGCAGTTCTTC
CASSLVTSGRGHEQFF
>TRBV7-2|TRBJ2-7|13|NA|NA
TGTGCCAGCAGCTTAGTTTTGCTGAGCGAGCAGTACTTC
CASSLVLLSEQYF
>TRBV5-1|TRBJ2-5|14|NA|NA
TGCGCCAGCAGCCAGGCGGGGCACGAAGAGACCCAGTACTTC
CASSQAGHEETQYF
>TRBV5-1|TRBJ1-1|21|NA|NA
TGCGCCAGCAGCTCCAGCAGGGGATTAAGGGCCCAGAAAGTGAGTGGCACTGAAGCTTTCTTT
CASSSSRGLRAQKVSGTEAFF
>TRBV2|TRBJ1-1|14|NA|NA
TGTGCCAGCAGGGGCAGGGGAGTTGACACTGAAGCTTTCTTT
CASRGRGVDTEAFF
>TRBV15|TRBJ2-5|14|NA|NA
TGTGCCACCAGCAGAGATCCCGGGCAAGAGACCCAGTACTTC
CATSRDPGQETQYF
>TRBV7-9|TRBJ1-2|14|NA|NA
TGTGCCAGCACGACAGCCACCCTTAACTATGGCTACACCTTC
CASTTATLNYGYTF
>TRBV27|TRBJ2-1|16|few|TRBD2
TGTGCCAGCAGTTTAACGACTAGCCTTGCTTACAATGAGCAGTTCTTC
CASSLTTSLAYNEQFF
>TRBV21-1|TRBJ1-2|13|NA|NA
TGTGCCAGAAAGGGAGGGCGGCACTATGGCTACACCTTC
CARKGGRHYGYTF
>TRBV15|TRBJ2-5|19|NA|TRBD2
TGTGCCACCAGCAGCTTGGCGGCTAAAACTAGCGGATACGTAGAGACCCAGTACTTC
CATSSLAAKTSGYVETQYF
>TRBV7-2|TRBJ1-2|15|NA|NA
TGTGCCAGCAGCCAGAGGGGGGGGGCGCTTGGTGGCTACACCTTC
CASSQRGGALGGYTF
>TRBV9|TRBJ2-1|15|NA|TRBD1
TGTGCCAGCAGCGTAGGACAGGGGGGGTTCAATGAGCAGTTCTTC
CASSVGQGGFNEQFF
>TRBV4-2|TRBJ2-6|18|NA|TRBD2
TGTGCCAGCAGCCAAGTGGGACTAGCGGGAGATGGGGCCAACGTCCTGACTTTC
CASSQVGLAGDGANVLTF
>TRBV6-5|TRBJ2-3|11|NA|NA
TGTGCCAGCAGTTCAGCAGATACGCAGTATTTT
CASSSADTQYF
>TRBV5-1|TRBJ2-5|13|NA|NA
TGCGCCAGCAGTGGAGGTGGGAGGGAGACCCAGTACTTC
CASSGGGRETQYF
>TRBV3-1/TRBV3-2|TRBJ1-1|12|NA|NA
TGTGCCAGCAGCCAGCTAGAAACTGAAGCTTTCTTT
CASSQLETEAFF
>TRBV28|TRBJ1-2|16|NA|TRBD1
TGTGCCAGCAGTTTAACCGGGACAGGGCCGAAAGATGGCTACACCTTC
CASSLTGTGPKDGYTF
>TRBV28|TRBJ2-1|15|NA|TRBD1
TGTGCCAGCAGTTTGACAGGGGCAAACTACAATGAGCAGTTCTTC
CASSLTGANYNEQFF
>TRBV19|TRBJ2-1|16|NA|NA
TGTGCCAGTAGTGTGCTCTGGGGGCCCTCCTACAATGAGCAGTTCTTC
CASSVLWGPSYNEQFF
>TRBV11-2|TRBJ2-1|12|NA|NA
TGTGCCAGCAGCTTTCGGGTAAATGAGCAGTTCTTC
CASSFRVNEQFF
>TRBV30|TRBJ2-2|14|NA|TRBD2
TGTGCCTGGAATTTAGCGGGAGGACCCGGGGAGCTGTTTTTT
CAWNLAGGPGELFF
>TRBV10-2|TRBJ2-7|16|few|TRBD2
TGCGCCAGTGCCGGGACTAGCCAAGCCTTGGCCTACGAGCAGTACTTC
CASAGTSQALAYEQYF
>TRBV9|TRBJ2-7|15|NA|TRBD2
TGTGCCAGCAGCGTTGGGGGACTAGCGATCTACGAGCAGTACTTC
CASSVGGLAIYEQYF
>TRBV9|TRBJ2-5|14|NA|NA
TGTGCCAGCAGCTCACCAACAGGTGGGAAGACCCAGTACTTC
CASSSPTGGKTQYF
>TRBV7-2|TRBJ1-3|15|once|NA
TGTGCCAGCACTACCAGGACGGGGAGAGGAAACACCATATATTTT
CASTTRTGRGNTIYF
>TRBV19|TRBJ1-3|15|many|TRBD1
TGTGCCAGTAGTTGGGACAGAGACTCTGGAAACACCATATATTTT
CASSWDRDSGNTIYF
>TRBV18|TRBJ2-7|13|NA|NA
TGTGCCAGCTCACCACTGCAGGGCCACGAGCAGTACTTC
CASSPLQGHEQYF
>TRBV7-8|TRBJ2-1|16|NA|TRBD1
TGTGCCAGCAAAAGAATAGGGACAGAAAAAAACAATGAGCAGTTCTTC
CASKRIGTEKNNEQFF
>TRBV6-6|TRBJ1-6|17|NA|TRBD1
TGTGCCAGCAGTCAGGGGATATATCAGGGGGTTACTTCACCCCTCCACTTT
CASSQGIYQGVTSPLHF
>TRBV5-8|TRBJ1-1|12|NA|NA
TGTGCCAGCAGCTTCCCTAGGACTGAAGCTTTCTTT
CASSFPRTEAFF